The rows below give T cell receptor beta chains drawn from one sample of a study of blood T cell repertoires in COVID-19. The table came from immunoSEQ multiplex PCR; TCRdb's copy has only in-frame clones and leaves some out. The table lists 250,000 to 300,000 clones, roughly nine tenths of them singletons. Sequencing was carried out using peripheral blood. These receptors all come from a woman under 40 with COVID-19, enrolled during active disease. CDR3s include the opening cysteine and the closing phenylalanine or tryptophan. D genes are given only for firm matches. Size tells how often a clone was seen (once, few, many) or the class of an expanded clone, and some rows leave it out.

D gene	V gene	J gene	clone size	CDR3 protein	CDR3 DNA
-	TRBV15	TRBJ1-5	few	CATSRDRGQPQHF	TGTGCCACCAGCAGAGATAGGGGTCAGCCCCAGCATTTT
TRBD1	TRBV5-1	TRBJ1-3	-	CASSYQGERGNTIYF	TGCGCCAGCAGTTATCAGGGGGAAAGAGGAAACACCATATATTTT
-	TRBV6-5	TRBJ2-6	few	CASDQGTTGANVLTF	TGTGCCAGTGACCAGGGGACTACTGGGGCCAACGTCCTGACTTTC
-	TRBV27	TRBJ1-5	once	CASSLYPPTGTGVYSNQPQHF	TGTGCCAGCAGTTTGTATCCACCTACAGGGACCGGGGTTTATAGCAATCAGCCCCAGCATTTT
-	TRBV6-5	TRBJ1-2	once	CASSYAGDGYTF	TGTGCCAGCAGTTACGCAGGGGATGGCTACACCTTC
-	TRBV15	TRBJ2-1	-	CATSRRRGGRNEQFF	TGTGCCACCAGCAGAAGGAGGGGGGGCCGCAATGAGCAGTTCTTC
-	TRBV7-6	TRBJ2-3	once	CASSPPTGHGTQYF	TGTGCCAGCAGCCCCCCCACGGGACACGGTACGCAGTATTTT
-	TRBV13	TRBJ2-7	-	CASSWGRDFSYEQYF	TGTGCCAGCAGCTGGGGACGGGACTTCTCCTACGAGCAGTACTTC
-	TRBV9	TRBJ1-3	-	CASSVSGRGNTIYF	TGTGCCAGCAGCGTATCAGGGCGAGGAAACACCATATATTTT
-	TRBV2	TRBJ2-7	-	CASSAWDTTYEQYF	TGTGCCAGCAGTGCATGGGACACCACCTACGAGCAGTACTTC
-	TRBV3-1/TRBV3-2	TRBJ1-2	-	CASSQRWEYYGYTF	TGTGCCAGCAGCCAACGGTGGGAGTATTATGGCTACACCTTC
-	TRBV4-1	TRBJ2-3	-	CASSQELLADTQYF	TGCGCCAGCAGCCAAGAACTTCTCGCGGATACGCAGTATTTT
TRBD1	TRBV10-3	TRBJ2-3	-	CAISASGKTGDETDTQYF	TGTGCCATCAGTGCGAGTGGGAAGACAGGGGACGAGACAGATACGCAGTATTTT
TRBD2	TRBV7-9	TRBJ2-1	-	CASSFPLERGKNNEQFF	TGTGCCAGCAGCTTTCCTTTGGAGCGGGGGAAAAACAATGAGCAGTTCTTC
-	TRBV6-5	TRBJ2-7	-	CASRARGAGYEQYF	TGTGCCAGCAGGGCCAGGGGGGCGGGCTACGAGCAGTACTTC
TRBD2	TRBV4-1	TRBJ2-7	-	CASSRRSGEHEQYF	TGCGCCAGCAGCCGCCGGAGCGGGGAACACGAGCAGTACTTC
TRBD1	TRBV5-4	TRBJ1-1	-	CASKDRAENTEAFF	TGTGCCAGCAAAGACAGGGCGGAGAACACTGAAGCTTTCTTT
TRBD2	TRBV6-5	TRBJ2-5	-	CASSYTSGGRETQYF	TGTGCCAGCAGTTATACTAGCGGGGGGAGGGAGACCCAGTACTTC
-	TRBV6-4	TRBJ2-2	-	CASSPMSGPTGELFF	TGTGCCAGCAGTCCCATGAGCGGACCGACCGGGGAGCTGTTTTTT
TRBD2	TRBV4-2	TRBJ2-7	-	CASSQYRGEFEQYF	TGTGCCAGCAGCCAATATCGGGGGGAGTTCGAGCAGTACTTC
-	TRBV5-6	TRBJ1-3	-	CASSVAGNTIYF	TGTGCCAGCAGCGTAGCTGGAAACACCATATATTTT
-	TRBV18	TRBJ1-1	-	CASSPAGTNTEAFF	TGTGCCAGCTCACCAGCGGGAACGAACACTGAAGCTTTCTTT
TRBD2	TRBV11-2	TRBJ2-1	-	CASSLGLAGSYNEQFF	TGTGCCAGCAGCCTGGGACTAGCGGGCTCCTACAATGAGCAGTTCTTC
-	TRBV3-1/TRBV3-2	TRBJ1-2	-	CASSPRQAGLYGYTF	TGTGCCAGCAGCCCTCGGCAGGCCGGTTTGTATGGCTACACCTTC
TRBD1	TRBV5-6	TRBJ1-4	once	CASSPIRTGEKLFF	TGTGCCAGCAGCCCAATCCGGACAGGTGAAAAACTGTTTTTT
-	TRBV11-1	TRBJ2-5	once	CASSPTLETQYF	TGTGCCAGCAGCCCGACACTGGAGACCCAGTACTTC
-	TRBV28	TRBJ2-2	once	CASSHLLQQELAGELFF	TGTGCCAGCAGTCACCTACTCCAACAGGAATTGGCCGGGGAGCTGTTTTTT
-	TRBV9	TRBJ1-5	-	CASSVDSGNQPQHF	TGTGCCAGCAGCGTAGATTCAGGGAACCAGCCCCAGCATTTT
-	TRBV29-1	TRBJ2-5	-	CSVGGRVTETQYF	TGCAGCGTTGGTGGCAGGGTAACAGAGACCCAGTACTTC
-	TRBV7-6	TRBJ1-5	few	CASSLGADSNQPQHF	TGTGCCAGCAGCTTAGGGGCAGATAGCAATCAGCCCCAGCATTTT
TRBD2	TRBV5-6	TRBJ2-7	-	CASSLASGGLDEQYF	TGTGCCAGCAGCTTGGCTAGCGGGGGGCTCGACGAGCAGTACTTC
-	TRBV30	TRBJ1-3	-	CAWQRGLSGNTIYF	TGTGCCTGGCAGCGAGGGTTATCTGGAAACACCATATATTTT
-	TRBV6-6	TRBJ1-5	-	CASSIQGSRGRPQHF	TGTGCCAGCAGTATTCAGGGGAGCAGAGGAAGGCCCCAGCATTTT
-	TRBV19	TRBJ1-2	-	CASSPRSGTPYGYTF	TGTGCCAGTAGCCCCAGGTCCGGGACACCCTATGGCTACACCTTC
-	TRBV6-1	TRBJ2-7	-	CASSEILDSYSYEQYF	TGTGCCAGCAGTGAGATTCTGGACAGTTACTCCTACGAGCAGTACTTC
TRBD1	TRBV18	TRBJ1-1	-	CASSPQGATTEAFF	TGTGCCAGCTCACCGCAGGGGGCGACGACTGAAGCTTTCTTT
-	TRBV6-1	TRBJ1-4	-	CASSEARKATNEKLFF	TGTGCCAGCAGTGAAGCCAGGAAAGCAACTAATGAAAAACTGTTTTTT
-	TRBV3-1/TRBV3-2	TRBJ1-1	-	CASSPPHNGPEAFF	TGTGCCAGCAGCCCCCCCCACAATGGCCCTGAAGCTTTCTTT
TRBD1	TRBV7-8	TRBJ1-5	-	CASSWVGRGDSNQPQHF	TGTGCCAGCAGCTGGGTCGGCAGGGGGGATAGCAATCAGCCCCAGCATTTT
TRBD1	TRBV27	TRBJ1-3	-	CASRKQGTGNTIYF	TGTGCCAGCAGAAAACAGGGGACTGGAAACACCATATATTTT
-	TRBV28	TRBJ1-4	-	CASSPYAGTVHNEKLFF	TGTGCCAGCAGTCCTTACGCAGGGACTGTCCATAATGAAAAACTGTTTTTT
-	TRBV5-1	TRBJ1-2	-	CASRLDPRGGYTF	TGCGCCAGCAGGCTGGACCCCAGGGGCGGCTACACCTTC
TRBD1	TRBV19	TRBJ2-7	once	CASSMGQGDEQYF	TGTGCCAGTAGTATGGGACAGGGGGACGAGCAGTACTTC
-	TRBV19	TRBJ2-1	-	CASSIYLHNEQFF	TGTGCCAGTAGTATATATCTACACAATGAGCAGTTCTTC
TRBD2	TRBV4-1	TRBJ2-3	once	CASSQVGSVAGVRTDTQYF	TGCGCCAGCAGCCAAGTAGGATCGGTAGCGGGGGTGAGAACAGATACGCAGTATTTT
TRBD1	TRBV5-1	TRBJ2-5	-	CATLTHGGTGGETQYF	TGCGCCACTCTAACTCACGGGGGGACAGGGGGAGAGACCCAGTACTTC